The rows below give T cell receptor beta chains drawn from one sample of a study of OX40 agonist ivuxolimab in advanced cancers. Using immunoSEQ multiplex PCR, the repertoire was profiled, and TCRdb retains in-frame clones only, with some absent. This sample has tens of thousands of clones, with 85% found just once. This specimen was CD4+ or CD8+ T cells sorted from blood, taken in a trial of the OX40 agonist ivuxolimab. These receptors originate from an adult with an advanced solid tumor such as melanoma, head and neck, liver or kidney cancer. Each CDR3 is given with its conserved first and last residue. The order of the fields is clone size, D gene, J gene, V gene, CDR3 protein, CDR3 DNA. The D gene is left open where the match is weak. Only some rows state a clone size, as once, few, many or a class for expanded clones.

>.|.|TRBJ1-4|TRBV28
CASSSGDRTNEKLFF
TGTGCCAGCAGTTCGGGGGATAGAACTAATGAAAAACTGTTTTTT
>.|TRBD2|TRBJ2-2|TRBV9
CASKSSGAAGGVGELFF
TGTGCCAGCAAGTCTAGCGGGGCCGCTGGGGGAGTCGGGGAGCTGTTTTTT
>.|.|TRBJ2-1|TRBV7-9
CASSLGGASNEQFF
TGTGCCAGCAGCTTAGGAGGGGCCAGCAATGAGCAGTTCTTC
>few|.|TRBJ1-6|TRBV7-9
CASSSAGNSPLHF
TGTGCCAGCAGCTCTGCAGGGAATTCACCCCTCCACTTT
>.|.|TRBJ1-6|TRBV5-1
CASSTGQNSPLHF
TGCGCCAGCAGCACGGGACAAAATTCACCGCTCCACTTT
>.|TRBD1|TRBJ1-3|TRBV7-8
CASSHRGEGNTIYF
TGTGCCAGCAGCCACAGGGGCGAGGGAAACACCATATATTTT
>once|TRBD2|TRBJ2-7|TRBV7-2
CASSQPGLAGDEQYF
TGTGCCAGCAGCCAACCGGGACTAGCGGGGGACGAGCAGTACTTC
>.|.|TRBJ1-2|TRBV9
CASSVGPDPNYGYTF
TGTGCCAGCAGCGTAGGGCCAGATCCGAACTATGGCTACACCTTC
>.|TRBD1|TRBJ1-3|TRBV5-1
CASSLDGTGGNTIYF
TGCGCCAGCAGCTTGGATGGGACAGGGGGAAACACCATATATTTT
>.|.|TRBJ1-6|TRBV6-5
CASGYRVSNSPLHF
TGTGCCAGCGGGTACAGGGTCTCTAATTCACCCCTCCACTTT
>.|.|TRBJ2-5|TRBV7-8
CASSFTWGSTVQYF
TGTGCCAGCAGCTTTACCTGGGGGTCAACCGTTCAGTACTTC
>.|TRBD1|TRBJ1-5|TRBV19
CASTKDRGAWPQHF
TGTGCCAGTACCAAGGACAGGGGCGCATGGCCCCAGCATTTT
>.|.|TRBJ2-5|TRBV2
CASSGSNRGQETQYF
TGTGCCAGCAGTGGCTCAAATCGAGGCCAAGAGACCCAGTACTTC
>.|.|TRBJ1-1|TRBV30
CAWSRGADTEAFF
TGTGCCTGGAGTAGAGGGGCGGACACTGAAGCTTTCTTT
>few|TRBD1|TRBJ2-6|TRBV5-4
CASSSDRVSGANVLTF
TGTGCCAGCAGCTCGGACAGGGTCTCTGGGGCCAACGTCCTGACTTTC
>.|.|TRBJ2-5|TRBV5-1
CASSAGTRKETQYF
TGCGCCAGCAGCGCCGGGACACGTAAAGAGACCCAGTACTTC
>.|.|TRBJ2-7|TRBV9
CASSVDGSSYEQYF
TGTGCCAGCAGCGTAGACGGGAGCTCCTACGAGCAGTACTTC
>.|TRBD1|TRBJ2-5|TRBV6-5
CAIGGDRGRGETQYF
TGTGCCATAGGCGGGGACAGGGGGCGCGGGGAGACCCAGTACTTC
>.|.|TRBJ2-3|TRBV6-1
CASSDGGNTDTQYF
TGTGCCAGCAGTGATGGAGGGAACACAGATACGCAGTATTTT
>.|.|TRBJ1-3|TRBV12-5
CASGLVEDGNTIYF
TGTGCTAGTGGTTTGGTAGAAGACGGAAACACCATATATTTT
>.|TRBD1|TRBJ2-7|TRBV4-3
CASSQAGTDLTYEQYF
TGCGCCAGCAGCCAAGCCGGGACAGACCTTACCTACGAGCAGTACTTC
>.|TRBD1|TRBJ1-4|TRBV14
CASSQTGGTNEKLFF
TGTGCCAGCAGCCAAACAGGGGGAACTAATGAAAAACTGTTTTTT
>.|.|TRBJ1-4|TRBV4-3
CASSLGDATNEKLFF
TGCGCCAGCAGCCTGGGAGATGCAACTAATGAAAAACTGTTTTTT
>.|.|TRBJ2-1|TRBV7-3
CASSLNTRAGEQFF
TGTGCCAGCAGCTTAAATACGCGGGCTGGTGAGCAGTTCTTC
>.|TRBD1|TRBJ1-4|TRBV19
CASSGDSQNEKLFF
TGTGCCAGTAGTGGGGACAGCCAAAATGAAAAACTGTTTTTT
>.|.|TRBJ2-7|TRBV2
CASSDSGRQYF
TGTGCCAGCAGTGACTCCGGGCGGCAGTACTTC
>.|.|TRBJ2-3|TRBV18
CASSPPSEDTQYF
TGTGCCAGCTCACCACCATCGGAGGATACGCAGTATTTT
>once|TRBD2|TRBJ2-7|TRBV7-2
CASSPARLAGVEQYF
TGTGCCAGCAGCCCGGCGAGACTAGCGGGGGTTGAGCAGTACTTC
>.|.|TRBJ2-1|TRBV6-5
CASSPSTRNEQFF
TGTGCCAGCAGTCCTTCAACTAGGAATGAGCAGTTCTTC
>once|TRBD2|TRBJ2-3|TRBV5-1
CASSWAGGGDTDTQYF
TGCGCCAGCAGCTGGGCCGGCGGGGGGGACACAGATACGCAGTATTTT
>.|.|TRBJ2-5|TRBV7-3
CASSRTGGETQYF
TGTGCCAGCAGTCGGACGGGTGGGGAGACCCAGTACTTC
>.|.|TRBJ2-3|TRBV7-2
CASSLEGGDADTQYF
TGTGCCAGCAGCTTAGAGGGCGGAGATGCAGATACGCAGTATTTT
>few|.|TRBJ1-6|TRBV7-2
CASSYESSYNSPLHF
TGTGCCAGCAGTTATGAAAGCTCCTATAATTCACCCCTCCACTTT
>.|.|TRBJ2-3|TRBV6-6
CATHVVSSTDTQYF
TGTGCCACCCACGTCGTCAGCAGTACAGATACGCAGTATTTT
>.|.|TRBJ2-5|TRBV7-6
CASSLGAPGTQYF
TGTGCCAGCAGCTTGGGTGCACCAGGGACCCAGTACTTC
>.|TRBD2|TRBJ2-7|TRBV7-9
CASRMGGISYEQYF
TGTGCCAGCAGAATGGGGGGGATCTCCTACGAGCAGTACTTC
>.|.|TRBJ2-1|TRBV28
CASSLSSGSSYNEQFF
TGTGCCAGCAGTTTAAGTAGCGGAAGCTCCTACAATGAGCAGTTCTTC
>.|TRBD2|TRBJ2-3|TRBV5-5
CASSGGLAGGSDTQYF
TGTGCCAGCAGTGGTGGACTAGCGGGGGGGTCAGATACGCAGTATTTT
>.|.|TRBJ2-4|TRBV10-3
CAISVAGNIQYF
TGTGCCATCAGTGTGGCAGGGAACATTCAGTACTTC
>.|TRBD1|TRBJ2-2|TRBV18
CASSPLDRGNTGELFF
TGTGCCAGCTCACCCCTAGACAGGGGGAACACCGGGGAGCTGTTTTTT
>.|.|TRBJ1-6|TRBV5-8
CASTAFRGNSPLHF
TGTGCCAGCACCGCCTTTAGAGGGAATTCACCCCTCCACTTT
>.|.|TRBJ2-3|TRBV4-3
CASSQIRQSGTQYF
TGCGCCAGCAGCCAAATTAGACAGTCAGGTACGCAGTATTTT
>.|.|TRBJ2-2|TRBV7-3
CASSLNGGVRSGELFF
TGTGCCAGCAGCTTAAATGGGGGAGTTAGGTCCGGGGAGCTGTTTTTT
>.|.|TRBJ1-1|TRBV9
CASSNDLNTEAFF
TGTGCCAGCAGCAATGACCTTAACACTGAAGCTTTCTTT
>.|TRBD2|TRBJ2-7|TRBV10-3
CAISDEGTRKQYF
TGTGCCATCAGTGACGAAGGGACTAGGAAGCAGTACTTC
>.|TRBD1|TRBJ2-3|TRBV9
CASSVGWTGPTDTQYF
TGTGCCAGCAGCGTGGGGTGGACAGGGCCCACAGATACGCAGTATTTT
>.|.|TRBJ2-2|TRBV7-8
CASSLVSVNTGELFF
TGTGCCAGCAGCTTAGTGTCAGTAAACACCGGGGAGCTGTTTTTT
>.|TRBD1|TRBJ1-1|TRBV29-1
CSVLTGGLNTEAFF
TGCAGCGTTTTGACAGGGGGGCTTAACACTGAAGCTTTCTTT